This T cell receptor (beta chain) was captured by sequencing in a study of OX40 agonist ivuxolimab in advanced cancers. Study outcomes and limitations: Compared with CD4+, CD8+ T cells on average had more expanded clones.

Autoimmune disease history or systemic immunosuppression meant exclusion. About this clone itself: The target antigen is unknown.

Data came from immunoSEQ multiplex PCR; TCRdb stores just in-frame clones and leaves some out. The sample holds some 21,000 clones, approximately 91% seen once. CDR3 size: 13 residues. Germline V lookup: CDR1 MNHEY, CDR2 SVGAGI. Trimming shortened V by 0 bases and J by 4 bases, and 6 bases separated the two germline ends. The chain employs TRBV6-5 and TRBJ1-2, with D uncertain. The source of this sequence is an adult with an advanced solid tumor such as melanoma, head and neck, liver or kidney cancer. Sequencing used CD4+ or CD8+ T cells sorted from blood, obtained in a trial of the OX40 agonist ivuxolimab. The CDR3 nucleotides are TGTGCCAGCAGTTACTCGAATATCTATGGCTACACCTTC. Protein: CASSYSNIYGYTF.